The 30 T cell receptor beta chains below were found in one sample sequenced in a study of patients and donors after allogeneic stem cell transplantation (dated by TCRdb to the early 2020s). The method behind the library was RT-PCR. This sample was sequenced with a NextSeq 550. In-frame beta chains were kept once TCRdb had trimmed the public reads at Q25 with fastp and called clones with MiXCR. Entries are consolidated by CDR3 protein sequence, retaining the most common genes and DNA. This sample holds over 5,500 distinct CDR3 sequences; about 13% were observed only once. The ten largest make up roughly 50% of the sample. The sequenced material came from blood, either unsorted or a sorted T cell fraction (not recorded which). Source of these receptors: a human donor who was either an allogeneic HSCT recipient or a stem cell or donor lymphocyte infusion donor (not recorded which). It is not recorded whose cells these are; they may come from a transplant donor.

The rearrangement joins TRBV18 to TRBJ1-5, with TRBD1 matching 10 bases. CDR1 and CDR2 (germline): KGHSH, LQKENI. V was clipped by 6 bases and J by 4 bases; unmatched bases: 6. This CDR3 is 15 amino acids long. The DNA of the CDR3 is TGTGCCAGCTCTCCGGACAGGGGGGGGAATCAGCCCCAGCATTTT. As protein: CASSPDRGGNQPQHF.

This clonotype showed up many times. V gene TRBV7-9 combines with J gene TRBJ1-4, with 7 bases that match TRBD1. Germline CDR1 reads SEHNR; CDR2 reads FQNEAQ (reference sequence). This CDR3 has 13 amino acids. The trim removed 5 bases at V and 14 bases at J, leaving 11 bases unmatched. The CDR3, as DNA: TGTGCCAGCAGCACAGGGGCCGCGGATGGGCTGTTTTTT. The encoded protein is CASSTGAADGLFF. The full variable domain, completed using reference TRBV7-9 and TRBJ1-4, is DTGVSQNPRHKITKRGQNVTFRCDPISEHNRLYWYRQTLGQGPEFLTYFQNEAQLEKSRLLSDRFSAERPKGSFSTLEIQRTEQGDSAMYLCASSTGAADGLFFGSGTQLSVL.

V usage is TRBV11-3 and J usage is TRBJ2-1; no clear D. This CDR3 is 14 amino acids long. Germline V gives CDR1 SGHNT, CDR2 YENEEA. Trimming shortened V by 5 bases and J by 0 bases, and 8 bases separated the two germline ends. CDR3 region: CASSPTSSYNEQFF. The CDR3 coding sequence is TGTGCCAGCAGCCCTACCAGCTCCTACAATGAGCAGTTCTTC.

Only a few counts were recorded for this clonotype. The chain couples TRBV20-1 to TRBJ2-1, with 11 bases matching TRBD2. This CDR3 contains 13 residues. Germline loops: CDR1 DFQATT, CDR2 SNEGSKA (reference sequence). V lost 6 bases, J lost 7 bases, and 5 bases stayed unmatched. The CDR3, as DNA: TGCAGTGCGCCGGGACTAGCGGTAAATGAGCAGTTCTTC. Its translation: CSAPGLAVNEQFF.

The CDR3 protein is CASSQEETTNTGELFF. In DNA form, the CDR3 reads TGCGCCAGCAGCCAAGAAGAGACAACGAACACCGGGGAGCTGTTTTTT. The chain has TRBV4-3 and TRBJ2-2, with D hard to call. The CDR3 totals 16 residues. Trimming removed 0 bases from V and 0 bases from J, with 8 bases in between. The germline CDR1 and CDR2 sequences are LGHNA and YSLEER.

The rearrangement joins TRBV11-3 to TRBJ2-3; no firm D call. This CDR3 contains 14 residues. Germline-derived CDR1 and CDR2 are SGHNT and YENEEA. V was pared by 5 bases and J by 1 base, with 10 bases between. The CDR3 sequence: CASSQRPGTDTQYF. The DNA of the CDR3 is TGTGCCAGCAGCCAACGCCCCGGCACAGATACGCAGTATTTT.

By share, this clonotype ranks as medium-sized. The chain uses TRBV4-3 and TRBJ1-2; maybe TRBD1 (5 bases). This CDR3 comprises 16 residues. CDR1 is LGHNA, CDR2 YSLEER, per germline. V lost 0 bases and J 4 bases, leaving 15 bases between the germline ends. The CDR3 bases are TGCGCCAGCAGCCAAGATTGGGGCAGGCTGATCTATGGCTACACCTTC. Translated, it gives CASSQDWGRLIYGYTF.

As for this clonotype: A read error may explain this, as a much larger clone is one base away. The chain links TRBV9 to TRBJ1-2, with D perhaps matching TRBD1 (5 bases). The CDR3 has 13 amino acids. Germline loops: CDR1 SGDLS, CDR2 YYNGEE. This CDR3 is CASTVGANFGYTF. DNA for the CDR3: TGTGCCAGCACCGTCGGGGCTAACTTTGGCTACACCTTC.

This clonotype was found many times. V and J are TRBV7-8 and TRBJ1-4; weak D call: TRBD1 (5 bases). This CDR3 is 16 amino acids long. Germline CDR1 reads SGHVS; CDR2 reads FQNEAQ. Trimming stripped 7 bases from V and 5 bases from J, with 20 bases between. CDR3 in amino acids: CASTPRGGISNEKLFF. Written as DNA, the CDR3 is TGTGCCAGCACCCCCCGGGGGGGGATTTCGAATGAAAAACTGTTTTTT.

This clonotype was found many times. The CDR3 protein is CASSLGRGQPTYNEQFF. CDR3 sequence (DNA): TGTGCCAGCAGCTTAGGAAGGGGGCAGCCCACCTACAATGAGCAGTTCTTC. The V and J genes are TRBV7-9 and TRBJ2-1; 7 bases agree with TRBD1. This CDR3 region has 17 residues. Losses at the gene ends were 1 base for V and 2 bases for J; bases not matched to a gene: 8. Germline assignment: CDR1 SEHNR and CDR2 FQNEAQ (reference sequence). Full variable domain (remainder filled in from reference TRBV7-9 and TRBJ2-1): DTGVSQNPRHKITKRGQNVTFRCDPISEHNRLYWYRQTLGQGPEFLTYFQNEAQLEKSRLLSDRFSAERPKGSFSTLEIQRTEQGDSAMYLCASSLGRGQPTYNEQFFGPGTRLTVL.

V and J are TRBV4-3 and TRBJ1-1; 7 nucleotides align to TRBD1. V was pared by 4 bases and J by 4 bases, with 12 bases of the junction left unmatched. Germline V gives CDR1 LGHNA, CDR2 YSLEER. This CDR3 has 16 amino acids. CDR3 sequence (DNA): TGCGCCAGCAGCCCCTGGGGAGGGGGCCTAGTCACTGAAGCTTTCTTT. It specifies CASSPWGGGLVTEAFF.

The table lists this clonotype with many counts. The V call is TRBV7-9, the J call TRBJ2-2; TRBD1 matches at 9 bases. Germline V gene sequence: CDR1 SEHNR, CDR2 FQNEAQ (reference sequence). The CDR3 extends over 16 amino acids. The V segment lost 5 bases and the J segment 5 bases; nucleotides outside the gene matches: 9. DNA of the CDR3: TGTGCCAGCAGCGATACAGGGGGCGCAGGGACCGGGGAGCTGTTTTTT. It is translated as CASSDTGGAGTGELFF.

This clonotype was recorded at least ten times. This chain joins TRBV6-5 and TRBJ1-2; D not certain. CDR1 is MNHEY, CDR2 SVGAGI, per germline. Trimming took off 2 bases at V and 3 bases at J, with 7 bases between the two ends. The CDR3 has 13 amino acids. CDR3 in DNA: TGTGCCAGCAGTTACGGGCAGCACTATGGCTACACCTTC. This codes for CASSYGQHYGYTF.

The chain has TRBV20-1 and TRBJ1-4; D uncertain. The CDR3 covers 12 residues. Trimming removed 6 bases from V and 5 bases from J, with 10 bases in between. Germline V gene sequence: CDR1 DFQATT, CDR2 SNEGSKA (reference sequence). In nucleotides, the CDR3 is TGCAGTGCCACCAGACCGAATGAAAAACTGTTTTTT. Translation: CSATRPNEKLFF.

Written as DNA, the CDR3 is TGTGCCAGCACTGGTGCGGGGGCCATCTCCTACGAGCAGTACGTC. It encodes CASTGAGAISYEQYV. This chain joins TRBV6-2 or TRBV6-3 and TRBJ2-7, with D perhaps TRBD2 (7 bases). V was trimmed by 7 bases and J by 0 bases, leaving 16 bases between them. CDR1 and CDR2 from the germline V gene are MNHEY and SVGEGT. The length of the CDR3 is 15 residues.

The chain links TRBV4-3 to TRBJ1-5; D gene uncertain. CDR3 length equals 14 residues. V lost 4 bases to trimming and J lost 2 bases, with 9 bases between them. Germline V CDR1 and CDR2: LGHNA, YSLEER. Written as DNA, the CDR3 is TGCGCCAGCAGCCTCGATGGGCGCAATCAGCCCCAGCATTTT. It codes for CASSLDGRNQPQHF.

This chain uses TRBV20-1 with TRBJ2-1, with D tentatively TRBD1 (6 bases). CDR1 is DFQATT and CDR2 is SNEGSKA in the germline V gene (reference sequence). CDR3 length: 12 residues. V lost 4 bases and J 6 bases, leaving 10 bases between the germline ends. CDR3: CSAMRQVNEQFF. The CDR3 DNA follows: TGCAGTGCTATGCGACAGGTCAATGAGCAGTTCTTC.

This clonotype was recorded at least ten times. The gene calls are TRBV7-8 and TRBJ2-5; D is uncertain. Germline CDR1 SGHVS, CDR2 FQNEAQ. V was trimmed by 6 bases and J by 3 bases, leaving 11 bases between them. This CDR3 contains 13 residues. The CDR3 reads CASSLDWEETQYF. Written as DNA, the CDR3 is TGTGCCAGCAGTCTAGACTGGGAAGAGACCCAGTACTTC.

The V and J genes are TRBV7-9 and TRBJ1-1, with D uncertain. CDR1 is SEHNR and CDR2 is FQNEAQ in the germline V gene (reference sequence). This CDR3 contains 15 residues. V was pared by 4 bases and J by 0 bases, with 12 bases between. The CDR3 region is CASSSPERMNTEAFF. In nucleotides, the CDR3 is TGTGCCAGCAGCTCGCCAGAGAGGATGAACACTGAAGCTTTCTTT.

Only a few counts were recorded for this clonotype. The CDR3: CASSLASQSGRDTNTEAFF. CDR3 nucleotides: TGTGCCAGCAGCTTAGCGTCCCAATCGGGCAGAGACACGAACACTGAAGCTTTCTTT. The gene calls are TRBV7-2 and TRBJ1-1, with unresolved D. This CDR3 is 19 amino acids long. V shed 0 bases and J shed 1 base, with 21 bases lying between them. Germline V lookup: CDR1 SGHTA, CDR2 FQGNSA.

This chain connects TRBV2 to TRBJ1-6, with 11 bases that match TRBD1. The CDR3 runs to 14 residues. V dropped 3 bases and J dropped 10; count of bases not matched to a gene: 2. Germline V CDR1 and CDR2: SNHLY, FYNNEI. CDR3 nucleotide sequence: TGTGCCAGCAGTGAGGGGACAGGGGGATCACCCCTCCACTTT. Its translation is CASSEGTGGSPLHF.

This clonotype is categorized as medium-sized. The CDR3 region has the DNA TGTGCCTCAGAGGGCACAGATACGCAGTATTTT. This gives the protein CASEGTDTQYF. The chain links TRBV7-9 to TRBJ2-3; D gene ambiguous. The CDR3 covers 11 residues. V lost 11 bases and J 1 base, leaving 7 bases between the germline ends. Per the germline V gene, CDR1 is SEHNR and CDR2 is FQNEAQ (reference sequence).

In its sample, this clonotype is medium-sized (0.01 to 0.1%). The chain links TRBV27 to TRBJ1-5; D is undetermined. The germline V and J ends were trimmed by 5 bases and 3 bases, with 17 bases remaining between them. The CDR3 has 16 residues. Germline CDR1 is MNHEY and CDR2 is SMNVEV (reference sequence). The CDR3 is CASSPSGFRDNQPQHF. CDR3 nucleotides: TGTGCCAGCAGTCCATCGGGGTTTCGGGACAATCAGCCCCAGCATTTT.

This clonotype is labeled medium-sized. V usage is TRBV2 and J usage is TRBJ1-2, with no clear D. The CDR3 sequence is 14 residues long. Germline V lookup: CDR1 SNHLY, CDR2 FYNNEI. V lost 4 bases and J 7 bases, leaving 16 bases between the germline ends. The CDR3 reads CASSVASESGGYTF. The CDR3 DNA is TGTGCCAGCAGTGTCGCGTCAGAATCGGGTGGCTACACCTTC.

This clonotype appeared many times. V gene TRBV29-1 combines with J gene TRBJ2-3; 8 nucleotides agree with TRBD2. Germline lookup yields CDR1 SQVTM and CDR2 ANQGSEA. V lost 4 bases, J lost 1 base, and 7 bases stayed unmatched. The CDR3 has 15 residues. CDR3 region: CSVGRAGVGTDTQYF. CDR3 in DNA: TGCAGCGTTGGGCGAGCGGGAGTGGGCACAGATACGCAGTATTTT.

This clonotype was detected many times. This chain uses TRBV5-1 with TRBJ2-7, with D perhaps TRBD2 (6 bases). CDR1 SGHRS and CDR2 YFSETQ come from the germline V gene. V was clipped by 3 bases and J by 3 bases, with 16 bases between them. This CDR3 has 15 amino acids. This CDR3 reads CASSSGGGSIYEQYF. DNA of the CDR3: TGCGCCAGCAGCTCCGGGGGTGGCAGTATCTACGAGCAGTACTTC.

This clonotype appeared many times. The J gene is TRBJ1-2, the V gene TRBV4-3; TRBD1 agrees at 9 bases. The CDR3 totals 16 residues. Germline CDR1 LGHNA, CDR2 YSLEER. Trimming cost V 3 bases and J 2 bases; bases outside gene matches: 7. In DNA, the CDR3 is TGCGCCAGCAGCCAGGTCACCGGGACAGGGAACTATGGCTACACCTTC. It translates to CASSQVTGTGNYGYTF.

This clonotype appeared many times. V gene TRBV10-2 combines with J gene TRBJ1-5, with D perhaps matching TRBD1 (5 bases). V dropped 3 bases and J dropped 0 bases, with 21 bases sitting between them. The CDR3 runs to 19 residues. Germline-derived CDR1 and CDR2 are WSHSY and SAAADI. The CDR3 is CASSDIGGGPDYSNQPQHF. The DNA for the CDR3 is TGCGCCAGCAGTGACATCGGGGGGGGACCCGATTATAGCAATCAGCCCCAGCATTTT.

The chain couples TRBV20-1 to TRBJ2-1, with a weak D call TRBD1 (6 bases). This CDR3 comprises 14 residues. Trimming removed 4 bases at V and 5 bases at J, with 15 bases between. Germline assignment: CDR1 DFQATT and CDR2 SNEGSKA (reference sequence). Written as DNA, the CDR3 is TGCAGTGCTACCTGGGACAACGGGCACAATGAGCAGTTCTTC. Encoded protein: CSATWDNGHNEQFF.

This clonotype has at least ten counts. The junction departs from germline at one end; a sequencing error may be responsible. The J gene is TRBJ1-5, the V gene TRBV27; TRBD1 aligns across 8 bases. From germline, CDR1 is MNHEY and CDR2 SMNVEV (reference sequence). The CDR3 consists of 14 residues. CDR3 residues: CAISGQGYNQPQHF. Here the CDR3 DNA reads TGTGCCATCAGTGGACAGGGTTACAATCAGCCCCAGCATTTT.